The sequence of this T cell receptor beta chain was determined in a study of CD8 T cells in ankylosing spondylitis. This clonotype was seen more than once but under ten times. What it binds is unknown. Study findings and constraints: Ankylosing spondylitis blood seemed to carry a telltale TCR beta motif made of under ten highly homologous variants. Reportedly, matched ankylosing spondylitis synovial fluid was significantly enriched for disease-linked clones.

Scientists made TCR beta libraries using quantitative 5'-RACE with molecular barcodes. TCRdb processed the 5' RACE reads anew with MiXCR; each CDR3 protein has one entry. The sample consists of roughly 400,000 distinct CDR3 sequences, approximately 20% of them appearing once. V was trimmed by 4 bases and J by 4 bases, leaving 11 bases between them. The CDR3 extends over 14 amino acids. The germline V gene encodes CDR1 MDHEN and CDR2 SYDVKM. The sample was blood, either unsorted or a sorted T cell fraction (not recorded which). The sequence was collected from a male donor with ankylosing spondylitis. The chain combines TRBV28 with TRBJ2-1; D remains unclear. CDR3 nucleotide sequence: TGTGCCAGCAGTTCACAAGGACCTTACAATGAGCAGTTCTTC. The encoded protein is CASSSQGPYNEQFF.